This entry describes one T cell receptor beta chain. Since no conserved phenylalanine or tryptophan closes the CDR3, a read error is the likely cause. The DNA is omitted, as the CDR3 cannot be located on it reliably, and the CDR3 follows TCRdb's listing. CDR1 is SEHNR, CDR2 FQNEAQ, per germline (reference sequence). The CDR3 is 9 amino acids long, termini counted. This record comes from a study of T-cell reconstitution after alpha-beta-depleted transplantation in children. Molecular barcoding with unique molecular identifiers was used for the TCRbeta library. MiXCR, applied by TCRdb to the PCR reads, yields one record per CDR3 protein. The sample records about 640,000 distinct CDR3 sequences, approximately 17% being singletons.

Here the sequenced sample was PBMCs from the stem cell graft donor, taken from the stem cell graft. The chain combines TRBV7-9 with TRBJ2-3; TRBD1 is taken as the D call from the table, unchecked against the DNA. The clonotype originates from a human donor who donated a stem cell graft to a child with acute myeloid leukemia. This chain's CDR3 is CASSSRQTL.